This TCR beta chain was sequenced in a study of shared clonotypes between healthy human individuals (TCRdb year 2020). Study-level background: The cohort included three men and a couple of women between 18 and 49 years of age. Per donor, three plates each were used for CD4 naive and CD4 memory, two for CD8 naive, and one for CD8 memory. To estimate repertoire size and how much clonotypes are shared between individuals, the study performed deep sequencing of blood TCR repertoires from a few healthy adults. To increase sequencing depth and limit assay-specific biases, different laboratories used diverse techniques to prepare libraries and sequence TCR repertoires. Leukapheresis yielded between about 0.94 and 9.5 billion PBMCs per donor. Overall results and qualifications from the work: Incomplete sequencing was indicated by rarefaction of sorted-subset datasets, despite the large sequencing depth. When several donors were compared, the shared fraction of clonotypes was 5% to 6.5% for naive CD4, roughly 3.3% for naive CD8, 2% to 2.5% for memory CD4, and less than 0.5% for memory CD8. Clonotypes shared by all four sorted-subset donors showed higher generation probabilities than non-shared clonotypes. Pairwise subsampling indicated that sequencing depth was expected to affect the degree of clonotype sharing among donors. The genetic and exposure-history diversity represented was limited by the small number of donors. Larger estimated clonotype richness was generally found for naive subsets than for memory subsets. Sampling was limited to blood, and TCR repertoires in tissue likely differ from TCR repertoires in blood.

In the case of this clone: This clone's antigen is unknown. Base qualities are not at hand, and no much larger clone is one base apart.

Healthy HIV-negative adults with no recently reported acute infections or vaccinations were included as donors. All donors were Caucasian adults living in Nashville, Tennessee, USA. CD8 memory samples were composed of magnetically selected CD45RO+ cells combined with CCR7-negative CD45RA+ effector memory (TemRA) cells. Blood was collected by leukapheresis, and PBMCs were isolated by Ficoll-Histopaque density gradient centrifugation and then cryopreserved in liquid nitrogen vapor phase. Purity and quantity of every magnetically sorted T cell population were checked by analytical flow cytometry. Each sorted fraction had its genomic DNA isolated and then quantified by UV absorbance on a Nanodrop 2000c. TCR CDR3 regions were amplified from genomic DNA by multiplex PCR using the deep immunoSEQ assay. Extracted genomic DNA from each cell subset was distributed evenly across all wells of several immunoSEQ 96-well plates, and each plate was treated as a replicate. Each replicate PCR for sorted subsets received about 200 ng genomic DNA, equal to about 30,000 T cell genomes. Purified libraries were quantified with a Qubit 3.0 fluorometer, sized on a Bioanalyzer 2100, and re-quantified with the KAPA Library Quantification kit. Every immunoSEQ 96-well plate was sequenced on a separate single-read 150-cycle Illumina NextSeq 550 flow cell. Turning to the authors' computational methods: Because only junctional sequences without quality scores were contained in the immunoSEQ output, filtering matching that applied to full-length reads could not be performed. Sequences were annotated with PyIR, a Python wrapper for IgBLAST v1.9, and V/J genes and CDR3 were assigned using IMGT germline references. Reads were filtered out if the reads had weak V/J assignments (E-value above 1e-6), no CDR3, stop codons, out-of-frame junctions, or ambiguous translated residues. A V3J clonotype was defined by an identical inferred V gene, J gene, and CDR3 amino acid sequence. Percentage overlap between repertoires was computed as shared unique clonotypes divided by the size of the smaller repertoire. Three approaches were used to assess repertoire richness: RTK rarefaction, the Chao1 estimator, and Recon v2.1 estimates of unobserved clonotypes. For all TCRbeta clonotypes obtained by the gDNA method from a few donors, generation probabilities were computed with OLGA. This immuneACCESS table, as held by TCRdb, lists in-frame sequences with V and J called but not all clones. Of the missing ones, under half trace to an unresolved V gene in checked studies; the others have no known cause. V, J and clone size derive from that table, while D and trimming were established from the DNA sequence. This sample holds roughly 700,000 clones; about 90% were observed only once. The ten biggest clones cover 34% of the sample.

From the cysteine up to the phenylalanine, the CDR3 has a length of 17 residues. The entry retains the CDR3 DNA only, 51 bases that are in frame from base 1. In the germline V gene, CDR1 corresponds to MGHRA and CDR2 to YSYEKL. Compared with germline, V lacks 3 bases and J lacks 3 bases; bases without a gene match: 11. The receptor was derived from a man between 18 and 29 years old in good health. Some clones in this sample may be carry-over from other donors' samples. In this chain, TRBV4-1 is recombined with TRBJ2-1; 7 central bases correspond to TRBD1. Sequences were obtained from memory CD8+ T cells from PBMCs. The cell subset or site label corresponds to: CD45RO+ cells pooled with CCR7-negative TemRA cells. The CDR3 protein: CASSQTTANRGYNEQFF. The DNA sequence follows: TGCGCCAGCAGCCAGACCACGGCCAACAGGGGCTACAATGAGCAGTTCTTC.